These 5 T cell receptor beta chains came from one sample sequenced in a study of beta chain features in type 1 diabetes. Study results and caveats: Across all four CD4+ subsets, people with type 1 diabetes showed modestly shorter TCRB CDR3s.

These TCRs are of unknown antigen specificity. The authors reverse transcribed all of the isolated RNA, so sequencing captured expressed TCRB transcripts. The method was immunoSEQ multiplex PCR; TCRdb's version includes in-frame clones alone and lacks a portion of them. The repertoire has approximately 270,000 clones, roughly 13% of them found once; the top ten carry around 0.016%. The sequencing input was naive CD4+ T cells from blood. Every receptor here comes from a man younger than 45 with type 1 diabetes.

This sequence joins TRBV15 and TRBJ2-7; 8 bases align to TRBD2. There are 15 residues in the CDR3. Trimming at V came to 0 bases and at J to 2 bases, leaving 3 bases not matched to a gene. Germline V gene lookup returns CDR1 LNHNV and CDR2 YYDKDF (reference sequence). The CDR3: CATSRELAVPYEQYF. In nucleotides, the CDR3 is TGTGCCACCAGCAGAGAACTAGCGGTTCCCTACGAGCAGTACTTC.

The V call is TRBV5-4, the J call TRBJ2-1; perhaps TRBD2 as D (6 bases). CDR3 size: 16 residues. V lost 4 bases and J 3 bases, leaving 17 bases between the germline ends. The germline V gene encodes CDR1 SGHNT and CDR2 YYREEE (reference sequence). For the CDR3, the DNA is TGTGCCAGCAGCGGGGGGAGTTCCAATTTCTACAATGAGCAGTTCTTC. Translating it yields CASSGGSSNFYNEQFF.

The genes are TRBV9 and TRBJ2-1, with D maybe TRBD2 (6 bases). Per germline, CDR1 SGDLS and CDR2 YYNGEE. This CDR3 region has 14 residues. V was shortened by 4 bases and J by 4 bases, with 12 bases between the two germline ends. The CDR3 region is CASSNRDSYNEQFF. DNA of the CDR3: TGTGCCAGCAGCAACCGGGACTCGTACAATGAGCAGTTCTTC.

This clone was seen a handful of times. The rearrangement joins TRBV4-3 to TRBJ1-1; a possible D gene is TRBD1 (6 bases). V lost 1 base, J lost 3 bases, and 9 bases lay in between. The CDR3 is 14 residues long. Germline CDR1 LGHNA, CDR2 YSLEER. This chain's CDR3 is CASSQADRYTEAFF. The CDR3 nucleotides are TGCGCCAGCAGCCAAGCGGACAGATACACTGAAGCTTTCTTT.

This chain joins TRBV27 and TRBJ1-2; 11 bases match TRBD1. Trimming at V came to 6 bases and at J to 7 bases, leaving 4 bases not matched to a gene. Germline V gene data show CDR1 as MNHEY and CDR2 as SMNVEV (reference sequence). The length of the CDR3 is 13 residues. This chain's CDR3 is CASSGQGAGGYTF. The CDR3 DNA follows: TGTGCCAGCAGCGGACAGGGGGCGGGTGGCTACACCTTC.